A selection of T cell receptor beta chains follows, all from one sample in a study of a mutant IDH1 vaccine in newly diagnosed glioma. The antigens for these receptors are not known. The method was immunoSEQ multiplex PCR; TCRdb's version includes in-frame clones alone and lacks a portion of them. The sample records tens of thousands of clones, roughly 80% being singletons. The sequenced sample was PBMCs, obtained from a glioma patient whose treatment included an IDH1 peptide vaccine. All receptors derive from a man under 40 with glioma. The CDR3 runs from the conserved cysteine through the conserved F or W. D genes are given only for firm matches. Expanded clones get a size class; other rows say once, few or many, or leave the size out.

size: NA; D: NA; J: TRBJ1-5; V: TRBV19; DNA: TGTGCCAGTACCCTCACAGATCTCCATGGTCAGCCCCAGCATTTT; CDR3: CASTLTDLHGQPQHF
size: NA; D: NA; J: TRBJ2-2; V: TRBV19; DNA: TGTGCCGGCCGAGACAGATGGACCGGGGAGCTGTTTTTT; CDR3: CAGRDRWTGELFF
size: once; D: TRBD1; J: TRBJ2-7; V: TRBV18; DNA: TGTGCCAGCTCCAGCCGGGACAGGACTTACGAGCAGTACTTC; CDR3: CASSSRDRTYEQYF
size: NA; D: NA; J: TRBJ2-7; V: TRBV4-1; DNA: TGCGCCAGCAGCCAAGGTTCCGAGCAGTACTTC; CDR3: CASSQGSEQYF
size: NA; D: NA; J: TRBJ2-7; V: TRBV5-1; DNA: TGCGCCAGCAGCTCCCCGAGGGGAAGCGGTTCCTACGAGCAGTACTTC; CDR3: CASSSPRGSGSYEQYF
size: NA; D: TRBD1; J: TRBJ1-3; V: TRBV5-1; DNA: TGCGCCAGCAGCTCCCGGCCGGGACAGTTTGTCTCTGGAAACACCATATATTTT; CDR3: CASSSRPGQFVSGNTIYF
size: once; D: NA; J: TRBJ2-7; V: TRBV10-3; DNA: TGTGCCATCAGTGATAGGAGCTACGAGCAGTACTTC; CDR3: CAISDRSYEQYF
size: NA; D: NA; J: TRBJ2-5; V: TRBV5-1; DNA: TGCGCCAGCAGCTCCTACAGGGGAGGGATGGAGACCCAGTACTTC; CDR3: CASSSYRGGMETQYF
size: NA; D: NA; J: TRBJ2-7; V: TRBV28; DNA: TGTGCCAGCATAGGTTCTCGGGGCCCTGTTTTGGACGAGCAGTACTTC; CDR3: CASIGSRGPVLDEQYF
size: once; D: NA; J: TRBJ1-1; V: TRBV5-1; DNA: TGCGCCAGCAGCTTGGCGGGCGGCGCCGCCGGGATGAACACTGAAGCTTTCTTT; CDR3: CASSLAGGAAGMNTEAFF
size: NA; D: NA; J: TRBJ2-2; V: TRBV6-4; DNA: TGTGCCAGCAGTTTTGAGAACACCGGGGAGCTGTTTTTT; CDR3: CASSFENTGELFF
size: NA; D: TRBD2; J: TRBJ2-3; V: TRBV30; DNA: TGTGCCTGGGGACTAGCGGGGGGGTTCGGTACGCAGTATTTT; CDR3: CAWGLAGGFGTQYF
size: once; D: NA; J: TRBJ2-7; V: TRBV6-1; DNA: TGTGCCAGCAGTGAGTCGGGCTGGCGGGAAGCCTACGAGCAGTACTTC; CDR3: CASSESGWREAYEQYF
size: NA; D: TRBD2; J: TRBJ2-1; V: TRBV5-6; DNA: TGTGCCAGCAGCACGGGGGAGGGGCCCTACAATGAGCAGTTCTTC; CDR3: CASSTGEGPYNEQFF